This T cell receptor beta chain came from a study of immune evolution from preneoplasia to lung adenocarcinoma. Findings and limits, study-wide: Normal lung had the highest top T cell clone frequencies. Clonality was highest in normal lung, lower in later-stage lesions apparently.

With 2 bases removed from V and 2 bases from J, the gap between germline ends came to 10 bases. Looked up from germline, CDR1 is SGHRS and CDR2 is YFSETQ. This CDR3 contains 14 residues. Libraries were prepared by immunoSEQ multiplex PCR; TCRdb keeps only in-frame clonotypes and omits some of them. The sample lists approximately 3,000 clones; 40% to 60% were seen once. Resections took place in Japan or China from about 2013 to 2018. H&E slides confirmed each diagnosis, reviewed by two pathologists independently. A remark on this clone: No antigen is known for it.

Sequencing used FFPE normal lung tissue adjacent to the tumor. The V gene is TRBV5-1, the J gene TRBJ1-1; D ambiguous. The TCR originated in a person aged 45-60 years with lung adenocarcinoma. For the CDR3, the DNA is TGCGCCAGCAGCTTCGCTGGGTTAAACACTGAAGCTTTCTTT. Translated, it gives CASSFAGLNTEAFF.